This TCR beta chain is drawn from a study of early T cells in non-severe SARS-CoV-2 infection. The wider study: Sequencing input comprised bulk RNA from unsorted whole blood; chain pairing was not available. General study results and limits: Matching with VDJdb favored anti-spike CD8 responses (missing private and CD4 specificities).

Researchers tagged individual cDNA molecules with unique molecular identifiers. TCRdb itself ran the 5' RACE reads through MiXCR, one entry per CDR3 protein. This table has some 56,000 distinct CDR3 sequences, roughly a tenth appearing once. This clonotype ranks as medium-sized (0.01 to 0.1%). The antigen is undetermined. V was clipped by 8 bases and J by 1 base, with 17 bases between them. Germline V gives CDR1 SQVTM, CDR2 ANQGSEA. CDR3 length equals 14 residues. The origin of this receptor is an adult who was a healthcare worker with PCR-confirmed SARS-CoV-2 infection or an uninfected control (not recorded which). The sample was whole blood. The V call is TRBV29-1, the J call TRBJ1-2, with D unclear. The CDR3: CSHNQAGSNYGYTF. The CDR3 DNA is TGCAGCCATAACCAGGCCGGGAGTAACTATGGCTACACCTTC.